Here is one T cell receptor (beta chain) with its context. Its specificity is unknown. Collection of roughly 9.6 milliliters of peripheral blood was performed for each donor. The extraction recovered at least 5.5 micrograms of total RNA per sample. This sample stems from a study of blood T cells in healthy people across ages. The germline V gene has CDR1 MNHEY and CDR2 SVGEGT. V gave up 4 bases and J gave up 4 bases; unmatched junction bases: 6. This CDR3 has 17 amino acids. Overall study findings and caveats: What prevented conclusive comparison of naive and antigen-experienced cells was that PBMCs were unsorted. Fewer expanded clones and more diversity marked long-lived versus aged donors.

Primers used in a second PCR of about 6 to 12 cycles were a sample-barcoded 5' primer and a J-beta primer mix. Each CDR3 protein is one row after TCRdb ran MiXCR on the 5' RACE reads. Counted here are approximately 1.5 million distinct CDR3 sequences, roughly 32% occurring once; the ten biggest clones make up around 11%. The source material was blood. The chain employs TRBV6-2 or TRBV6-3 and TRBJ2-5; TRBD2 matches at 16 bases. This TCR derives from a woman aged 25 to 45 in good health. CDR3 loop: CASSLGLAGGPAETQYF. CDR3 coding DNA: TGTGCCAGCAGTTTGGGACTAGCGGGAGGGCCCGCAGAGACCCAGTACTTC.